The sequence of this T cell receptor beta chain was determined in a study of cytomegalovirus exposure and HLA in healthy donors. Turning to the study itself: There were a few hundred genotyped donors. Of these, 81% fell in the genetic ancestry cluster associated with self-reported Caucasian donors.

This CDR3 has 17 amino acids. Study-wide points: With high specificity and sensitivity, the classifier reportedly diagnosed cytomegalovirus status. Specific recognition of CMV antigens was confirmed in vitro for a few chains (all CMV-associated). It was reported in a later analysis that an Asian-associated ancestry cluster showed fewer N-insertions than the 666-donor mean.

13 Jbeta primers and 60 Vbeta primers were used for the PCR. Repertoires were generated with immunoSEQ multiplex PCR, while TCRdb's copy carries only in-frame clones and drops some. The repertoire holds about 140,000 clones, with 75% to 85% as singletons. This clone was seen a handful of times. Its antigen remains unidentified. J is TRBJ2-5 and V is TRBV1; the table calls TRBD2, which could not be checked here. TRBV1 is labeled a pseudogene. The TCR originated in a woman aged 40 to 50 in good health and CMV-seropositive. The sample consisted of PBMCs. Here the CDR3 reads CTSSQELCPKLGETQYF. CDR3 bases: TGCACCAGCAGCCAAGAGTTGTGTCCTAAACTCGGAGAGACCCAGTACTTC.